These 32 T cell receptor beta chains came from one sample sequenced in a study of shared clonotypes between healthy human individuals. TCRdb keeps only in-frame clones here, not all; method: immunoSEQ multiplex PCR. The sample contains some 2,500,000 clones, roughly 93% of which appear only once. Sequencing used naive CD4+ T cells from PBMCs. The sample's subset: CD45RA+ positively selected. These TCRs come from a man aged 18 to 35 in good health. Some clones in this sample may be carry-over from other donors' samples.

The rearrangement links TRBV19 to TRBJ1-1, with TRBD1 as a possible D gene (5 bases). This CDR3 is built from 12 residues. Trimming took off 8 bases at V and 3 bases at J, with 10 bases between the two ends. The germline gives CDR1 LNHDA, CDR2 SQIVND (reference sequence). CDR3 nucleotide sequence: TGTGCCAGTTCTGACAGATACACTGAAGCTTTCTTT. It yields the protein CASSDRYTEAFF.

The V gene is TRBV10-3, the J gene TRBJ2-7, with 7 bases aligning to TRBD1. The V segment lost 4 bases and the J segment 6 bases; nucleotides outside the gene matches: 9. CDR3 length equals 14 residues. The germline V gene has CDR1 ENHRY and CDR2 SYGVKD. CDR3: CAISGQQGTGEQYF. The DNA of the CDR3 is TGTGCCATCAGTGGCCAACAGGGGACGGGCGAGCAGTACTTC.

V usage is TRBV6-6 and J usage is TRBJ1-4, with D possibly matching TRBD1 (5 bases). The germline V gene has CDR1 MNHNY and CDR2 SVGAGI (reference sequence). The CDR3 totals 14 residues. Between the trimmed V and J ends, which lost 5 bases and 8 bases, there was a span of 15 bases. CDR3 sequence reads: CASSRRDLGEKLFF. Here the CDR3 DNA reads TGTGCCAGCAGTCGCCGGGACCTAGGGGAAAAACTGTTTTTT.

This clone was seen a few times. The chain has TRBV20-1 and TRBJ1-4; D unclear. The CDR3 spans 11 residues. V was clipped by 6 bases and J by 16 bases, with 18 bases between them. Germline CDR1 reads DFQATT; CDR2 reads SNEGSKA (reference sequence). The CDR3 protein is CSAKEEDVGFF. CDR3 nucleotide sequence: TGCAGTGCAAAGGAGGAGGACGTCGGGTTTTTT.

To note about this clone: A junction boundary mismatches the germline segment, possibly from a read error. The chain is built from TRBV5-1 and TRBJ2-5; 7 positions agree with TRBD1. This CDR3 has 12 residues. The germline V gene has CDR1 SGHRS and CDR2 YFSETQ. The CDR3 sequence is CASSETPGTVNF. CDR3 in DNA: TGCGCCAGCAGCGAGACTCCCGGGACAGTAAACTTC.

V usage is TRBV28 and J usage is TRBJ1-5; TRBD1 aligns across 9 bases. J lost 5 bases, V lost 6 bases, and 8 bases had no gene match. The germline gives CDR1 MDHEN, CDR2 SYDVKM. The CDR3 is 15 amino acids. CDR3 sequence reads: CASSSQGAGDQPQHF. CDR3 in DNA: TGTGCCAGCAGCTCACAGGGGGCAGGAGATCAGCCCCAGCATTTT.

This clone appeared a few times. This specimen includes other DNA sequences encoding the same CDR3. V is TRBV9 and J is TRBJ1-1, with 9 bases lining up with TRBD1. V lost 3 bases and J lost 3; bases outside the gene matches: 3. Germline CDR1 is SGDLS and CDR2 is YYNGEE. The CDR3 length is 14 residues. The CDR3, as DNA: TGTGCCAGCAGCGCCCGGGACAGGGACACTGAAGCTTTCTTT. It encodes CASSARDRDTEAFF.

CDR3 residues: CASTSGRVAKNIQYF. The CDR3 nucleotides read TGTGCCAGTACTTCCGGCAGGGTAGCCAAAAACATTCAGTACTTC. The chain couples TRBV19 to TRBJ2-4, with D perhaps TRBD1 (5 bases). Trimming shortened V by 7 bases and J by 0 bases, and 13 bases separated the two germline ends. Per the germline V gene, CDR1 is LNHDA and CDR2 is SQIVND (reference sequence). The CDR3 is made up of 15 amino acids. The complete variable domain, with remaining parts taken from reference TRBV19 and TRBJ2-4, reads DGGITQSPKYLFRKEGQNVTLSCEQNLNHDAMYWYRQDPGQGLRLIYYSQIVNDFQKGDIAEGYSVSREKKESFPLTVTSAQKNPTAFYLCASTSGRVAKNIQYFGAGTRLSVL.

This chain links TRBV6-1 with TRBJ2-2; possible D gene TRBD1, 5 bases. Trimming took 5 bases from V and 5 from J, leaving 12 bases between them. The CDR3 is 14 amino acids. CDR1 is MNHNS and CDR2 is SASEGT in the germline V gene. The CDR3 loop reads CASSNQGRTGELFF. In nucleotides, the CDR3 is TGTGCCAGCAGTAATCAGGGCAGGACCGGGGAGCTGTTTTTT.

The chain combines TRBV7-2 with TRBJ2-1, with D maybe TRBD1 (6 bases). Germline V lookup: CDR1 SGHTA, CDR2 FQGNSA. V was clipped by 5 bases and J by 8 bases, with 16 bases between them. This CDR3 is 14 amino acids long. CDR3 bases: TGTGCCAGCAGCCCGGACAGACCCACAGATGAGCAGTTCTTC. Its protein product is CASSPDRPTDEQFF.

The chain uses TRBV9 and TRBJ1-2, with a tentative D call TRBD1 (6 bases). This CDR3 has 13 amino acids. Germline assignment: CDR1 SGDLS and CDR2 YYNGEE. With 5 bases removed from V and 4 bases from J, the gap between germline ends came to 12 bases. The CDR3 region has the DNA TGTGCCAGCAGTGTGGACAGTTCCTATGGCTACACCTTC. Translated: CASSVDSSYGYTF.

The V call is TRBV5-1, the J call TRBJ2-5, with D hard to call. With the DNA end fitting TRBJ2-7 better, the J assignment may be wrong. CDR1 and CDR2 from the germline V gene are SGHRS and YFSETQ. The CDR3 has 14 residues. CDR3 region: CASSPAGPDYEQYF. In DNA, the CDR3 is TGCGCCAGCAGCCCGGCAGGACCAGACTACGAGCAGTACTTC.

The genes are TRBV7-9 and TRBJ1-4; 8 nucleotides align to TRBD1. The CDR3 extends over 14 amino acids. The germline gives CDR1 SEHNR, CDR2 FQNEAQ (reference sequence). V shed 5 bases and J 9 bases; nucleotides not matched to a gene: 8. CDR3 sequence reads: CASSGRQGQQKLFF. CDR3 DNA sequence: TGTGCCAGCAGCGGCCGACAGGGGCAGCAAAAACTGTTTTTT. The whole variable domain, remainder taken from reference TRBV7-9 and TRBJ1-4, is DTGVSQNPRHKITKRGQNVTFRCDPISEHNRLYWYRQTLGQGPEFLTYFQNEAQLEKSRLLSDRFSAERPKGSFSTLEIQRTEQGDSAMYLCASSGRQGQQKLFFGSGTQLSVL.

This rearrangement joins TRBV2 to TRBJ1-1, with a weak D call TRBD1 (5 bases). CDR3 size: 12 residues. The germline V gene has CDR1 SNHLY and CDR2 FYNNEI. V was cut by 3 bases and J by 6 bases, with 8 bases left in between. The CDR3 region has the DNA TGTGCCAGCAGTGAGGGGGTCGCTGAAGCTTTCTTT. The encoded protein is CASSEGVAEAFF. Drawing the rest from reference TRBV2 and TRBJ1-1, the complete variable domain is EPEVTQTPSHQVTQMGQEVILRCVPISNHLYFYWYRQILGQKVEFLVSFYNNEISEKSEIFDDQFSVERPDGSNFTLKIRSTKLEDSAMYFCASSEGVAEAFFGQGTRLTVV.

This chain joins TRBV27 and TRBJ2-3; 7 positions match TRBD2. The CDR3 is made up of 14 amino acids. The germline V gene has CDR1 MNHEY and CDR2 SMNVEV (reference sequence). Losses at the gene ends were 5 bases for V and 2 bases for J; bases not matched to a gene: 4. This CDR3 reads CASSNRDYTDTQYF. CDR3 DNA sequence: TGTGCCAGCAGTAACCGGGACTACACAGATACGCAGTATTTT.

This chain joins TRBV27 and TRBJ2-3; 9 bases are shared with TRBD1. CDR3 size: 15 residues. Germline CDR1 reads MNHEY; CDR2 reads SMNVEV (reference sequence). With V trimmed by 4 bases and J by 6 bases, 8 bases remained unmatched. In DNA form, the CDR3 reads TGTGCCAGCAGTTATAGGACAGGGGTGGGGGATACGCAGTATTTT. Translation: CASSYRTGVGDTQYF.

CDR3 bases: TGTGCCAGCAGGCCGGGGACAGTCTGGACCGAGACCCAGTACTTC. This translates into CASRPGTVWTETQYF. V is TRBV6-6 and J is TRBJ2-5; 7 bases are a match to TRBD1. Germline V gene lookup returns CDR1 MNHNY and CDR2 SVGAGI (reference sequence). CDR3 length equals 15 residues. V lost 6 bases, J lost 5 bases, and 12 bases stayed unmatched.

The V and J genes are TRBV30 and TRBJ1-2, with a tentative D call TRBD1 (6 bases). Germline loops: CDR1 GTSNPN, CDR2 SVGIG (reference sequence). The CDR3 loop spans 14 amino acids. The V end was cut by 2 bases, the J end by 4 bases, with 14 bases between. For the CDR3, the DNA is TGTGCCTGGAGTTTTCCAGGGGCCTCCTATGGCTACACCTTC. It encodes CAWSFPGASYGYTF.

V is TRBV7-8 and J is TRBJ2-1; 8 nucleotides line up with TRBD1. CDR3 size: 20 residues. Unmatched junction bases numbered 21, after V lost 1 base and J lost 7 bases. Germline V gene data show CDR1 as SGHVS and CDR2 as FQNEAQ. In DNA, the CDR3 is TGTGCCAGCAGCTTAGTCCCCTCCGGCAGGGGGCAGTTCAAGTCGAATGAGCAGTTCTTC. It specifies CASSLVPSGRGQFKSNEQFF.

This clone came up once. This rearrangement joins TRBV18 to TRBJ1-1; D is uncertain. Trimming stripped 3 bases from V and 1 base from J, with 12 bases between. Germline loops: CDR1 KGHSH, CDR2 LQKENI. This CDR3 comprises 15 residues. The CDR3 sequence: CASSPLTVTNTEAFF. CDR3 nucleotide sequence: TGTGCCAGCTCACCCCTCACAGTAACGAACACTGAAGCTTTCTTT.

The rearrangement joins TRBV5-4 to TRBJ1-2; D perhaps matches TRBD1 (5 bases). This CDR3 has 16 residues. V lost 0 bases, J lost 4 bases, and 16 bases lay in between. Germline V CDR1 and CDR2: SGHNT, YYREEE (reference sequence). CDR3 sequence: CASSLDGTAPLYGYTF. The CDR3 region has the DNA TGTGCCAGCAGCTTGGACGGGACTGCGCCCCTCTATGGCTACACCTTC. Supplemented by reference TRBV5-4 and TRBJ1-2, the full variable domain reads ETGVTQSPTHLIKTRGQQVTLRCSSQSGHNTVSWYQQALGQGPQFIFQYYREEENGRGNFPPRFSGLQFPNYSSELNVNALELDDSALYLCASSLDGTAPLYGYTFGSGTRLTVV.

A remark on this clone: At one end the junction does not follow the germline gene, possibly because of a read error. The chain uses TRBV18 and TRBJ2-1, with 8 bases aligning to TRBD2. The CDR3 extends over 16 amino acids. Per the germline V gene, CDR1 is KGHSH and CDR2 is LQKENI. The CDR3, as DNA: TGTGCCAGCTCACCAGGAACTAGCGGCTCCTACAATGGGCAGTTCTTC. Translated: CASSPGTSGSYNGQFF.

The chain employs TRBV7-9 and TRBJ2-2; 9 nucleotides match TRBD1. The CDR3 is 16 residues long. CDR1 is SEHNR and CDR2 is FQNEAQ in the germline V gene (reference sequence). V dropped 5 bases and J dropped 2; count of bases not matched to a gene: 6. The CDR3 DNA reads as TGTGCCAGCAGCCCCCGGGACAGGGATAACACCGGGGAGCTGTTTTTT. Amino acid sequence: CASSPRDRDNTGELFF.

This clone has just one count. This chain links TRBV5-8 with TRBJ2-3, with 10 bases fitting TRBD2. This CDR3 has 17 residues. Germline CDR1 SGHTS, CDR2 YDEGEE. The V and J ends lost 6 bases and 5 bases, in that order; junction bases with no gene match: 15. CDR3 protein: CASNPQGLASLQDTQYF. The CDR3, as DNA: TGTGCCAGCAACCCACAGGGACTAGCGAGCCTCCAAGATACGCAGTATTTT.

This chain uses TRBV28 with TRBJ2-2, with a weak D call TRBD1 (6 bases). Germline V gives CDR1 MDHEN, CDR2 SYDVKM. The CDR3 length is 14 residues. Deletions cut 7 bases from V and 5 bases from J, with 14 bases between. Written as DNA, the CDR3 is TGTGCCAGCAACGACAGGTCTCGAACCGGGGAGCTGTTTTTT. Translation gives CASNDRSRTGELFF.

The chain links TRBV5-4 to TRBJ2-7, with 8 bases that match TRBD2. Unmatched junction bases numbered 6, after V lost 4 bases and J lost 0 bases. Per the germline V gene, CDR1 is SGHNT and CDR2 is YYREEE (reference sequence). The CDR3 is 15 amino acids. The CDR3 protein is CASSREGGASYEQYF. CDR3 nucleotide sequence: TGTGCCAGCAGCCGGGAGGGGGGAGCCTCCTACGAGCAGTACTTC.

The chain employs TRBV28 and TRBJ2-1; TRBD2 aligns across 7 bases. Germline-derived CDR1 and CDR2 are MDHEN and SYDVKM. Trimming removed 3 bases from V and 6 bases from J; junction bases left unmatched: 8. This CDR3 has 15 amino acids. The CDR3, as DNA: TGTGCCAGCAGTTTCACCCGGGGGGATATCAATGAGCAGTTCTTC. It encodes CASSFTRGDINEQFF.

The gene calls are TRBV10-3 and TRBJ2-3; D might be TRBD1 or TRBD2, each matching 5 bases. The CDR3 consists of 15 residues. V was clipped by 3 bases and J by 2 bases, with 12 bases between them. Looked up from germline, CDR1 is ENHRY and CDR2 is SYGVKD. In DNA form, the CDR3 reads TGTGCCATCAGTGAAACCAGCGGACACACAGATACGCAGTATTTT. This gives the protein CAISETSGHTDTQYF.

The DNA for the CDR3 is TGTGCCTGGAGTGGGGTGAGCAACACTGAAGCTTTCTTT. It translates to CAWSGVSNTEAFF. The V call is TRBV30, the J call TRBJ1-1; no firm D call. This CDR3 spans 13 amino acids. The V end was cut by 1 base, the J end by 2 bases, with 8 bases between. CDR1 is GTSNPN, CDR2 SVGIG, per germline (reference sequence).

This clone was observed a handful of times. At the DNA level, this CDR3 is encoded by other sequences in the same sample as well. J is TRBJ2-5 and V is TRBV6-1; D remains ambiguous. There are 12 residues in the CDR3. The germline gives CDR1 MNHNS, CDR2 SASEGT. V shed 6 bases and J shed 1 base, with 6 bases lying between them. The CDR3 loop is CASSWSQETQYF. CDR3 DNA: TGTGCCAGCAGCTGGTCCCAAGAGACCCAGTACTTC.

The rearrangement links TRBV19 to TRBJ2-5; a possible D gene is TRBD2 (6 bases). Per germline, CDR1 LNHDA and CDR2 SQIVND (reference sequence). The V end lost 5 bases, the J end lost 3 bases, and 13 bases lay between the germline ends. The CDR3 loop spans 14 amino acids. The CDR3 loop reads CASSAGLKKETQYF. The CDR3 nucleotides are TGTGCCAGTAGTGCGGGACTGAAAAAAGAGACCCAGTACTTC.

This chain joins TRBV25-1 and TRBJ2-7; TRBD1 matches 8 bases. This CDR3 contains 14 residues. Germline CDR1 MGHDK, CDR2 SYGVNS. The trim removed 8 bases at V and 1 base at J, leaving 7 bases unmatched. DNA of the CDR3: TGTGCCAGCTCGACGAGGGACAGGTCCTACGAGCAGTACTTC. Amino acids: CASSTRDRSYEQYF.